These 22 T cell receptor beta chains were sequenced from one sample in a study of lymphopenia after photon versus proton radiotherapy. Only in-frame clones appear in the TCRdb table, and some are missing; sequencing was by immunoSEQ multiplex PCR. The sample holds over 50,000 clones; 70% to 90% are singletons and the top ten take roughly 2.1%. The specimen comprised peripheral blood, sampled from a patient treated with photon-based radiotherapy. The receptors originated from a man in his forties or fifties with gastric cancer.

This clone was detected only a few times. The chain is built from TRBV4-2 and TRBJ1-5; perhaps TRBD1 as D (5 bases). The CDR3 sequence is 16 residues long. CDR1 is LGHNA, CDR2 YNFKEQ, per germline. V was trimmed by 4 bases and J by 6 bases, leaving 19 bases between them. CDR3 region: CASSPQGPGEAQPQHF. As DNA, the CDR3 is TGTGCCAGCAGCCCCCAGGGTCCGGGAGAAGCTCAGCCCCAGCATTTT.

CDR3: CASSLAGAADTQYF. CDR3 in DNA: TGTGCCAGCAGCTTAGCGGGGGCAGCTGATACGCAGTATTTT. This chain connects TRBV5-4 to TRBJ2-3; 8 bases are a match to TRBD2. J gave up 6 bases and V 2 bases, and 5 bases lay outside the gene matches. Germline loops: CDR1 SGHNT, CDR2 YYREEE (reference sequence). The CDR3 has 14 amino acids.

The chain recombines TRBV14 with TRBJ2-7; maybe TRBD2 (6 bases). V lost 4 bases, J lost 3 bases, and 19 bases lay in between. In germline, CDR1 is SGHDN, CDR2 FVKESK. CDR3 length equals 16 residues. The CDR3 DNA sequence: TGTGCCAGCAGCCGCGAGGGGTGGGACTCTAACTACGAGCAGTACTTC. This sequence encodes CASSREGWDSNYEQYF.

The genes are TRBV9 and TRBJ1-1, with 7 bases identical to TRBD1. The ends lost 7 bases at V and 3 bases at J; junction bases unmatched: 3. The CDR3 length is 12 residues. Germline loops: CDR1 SGDLS, CDR2 YYNGEE. The CDR3 nucleotides read TGTGCCAGCGGAGGGGGCTACACTGAAGCTTTCTTT. It specifies CASGGGYTEAFF.

J is TRBJ1-3 and V is TRBV6-5; D gene ambiguous. V lost 6 bases and J lost 7, with 13 bases in between. Germline CDR1 MNHEY, CDR2 SVGAGI. The CDR3 contains 13 residues. The CDR3 DNA is TGTGCCAGCAGCCAGGCCCCTACCAACACCATATATTTT. It translates to CASSQAPTNTIYF.

The chain has TRBV9 and TRBJ2-1; D unresolved. Germline V gene data show CDR1 as SGDLS and CDR2 as YYNGEE. The CDR3 covers 14 residues. The V end was cut by 2 bases, the J end by 4 bases, with 10 bases between. Here the CDR3 reads CASSVTPLYNEQFF. In nucleotides, the CDR3 is TGTGCCAGCAGCGTTACCCCTTTATACAATGAGCAGTTCTTC.

The chain's CDR3 is CASSYSSGRSPLHF. The CDR3 bases are TGTGCCAGCAGTTACTCTTCAGGGAGGTCACCCCTCCACTTT. The chain couples TRBV6-5 to TRBJ1-6, with D perhaps TRBD1 (5 bases). The germline V gene encodes CDR1 MNHEY and CDR2 SVGAGI. V lost 0 bases, J lost 10 bases, and 10 bases lay in between. The CDR3 sequence is 14 residues long.

This clone has just one count. The rearrangement uses TRBV7-4 and TRBJ2-5, with 14 bases that match TRBD2. Germline lookup yields CDR1 SGHVT and CDR2 SQSDAQ. V lost 8 bases and J lost 0; bases outside the gene matches: 17. CDR3 length equals 20 residues. Here the CDR3 reads CASLPSSGLAGAPDQETQYF. The CDR3 DNA reads as TGTGCCAGCTTACCTAGCTCGGGACTAGCGGGGGCCCCCGACCAAGAGACCCAGTACTTC. Full variable domain (remainder filled in from reference TRBV7-4 and TRBJ2-5): GAGVSQSPRYKVAKRGRDVALRCDSISGHVTLYWYRQTLGQGSEVLTYSQSDAQRDKSGRPSGRFSAERPERSVSTLKIQRTEQGDSAVYLCASLPSSGLAGAPDQETQYFGPGTRLLVL.

The V call is TRBV10-3, the J call TRBJ1-2; no reliable D call. The CDR3 consists of 11 residues. With 4 bases removed from V and 4 bases from J, the gap between germline ends came to 4 bases. Per germline, CDR1 ENHRY and CDR2 SYGVKD. DNA of the CDR3: TGTGCCATCAGTGGGGGCTATGGCTACACCTTC. Amino acid sequence: CAISGGYGYTF.

This clone has only a few counts. The chain joins TRBV2 to TRBJ2-7; tentative D call: TRBD2 (7 bases). Trimming took off 5 bases at V and 8 bases at J, with 10 bases between the two ends. Germline V CDR1 and CDR2: SNHLY, FYNNEI. This CDR3 is 11 amino acids long. CDR3 in DNA: TGTGCCAGCAGTTTGGGGGGGCAGCAGTACTTC. Translation gives CASSLGGQQYF.

V is TRBV11-2 and J is TRBJ2-5, with 8 bases aligning to TRBD2. V gave up 1 base and J gave up 2 bases; unmatched junction bases: 15. Germline-derived CDR1 and CDR2 are SGHAT and FQNNGV. This CDR3 contains 19 residues. CDR3 nucleotide sequence: TGTGCCAGCAGCTTAGCCGCCGGGGAAGCGGGGGCCCCACAAGAGACCCAGTACTTC. Amino acids: CASSLAAGEAGAPQETQYF.

The chain carries TRBV19 and TRBJ2-4; D gene uncertain. This CDR3 is 16 amino acids long. CDR1 and CDR2 (germline): LNHDA, SQIVND (reference sequence). Trimming took 3 bases from V and 1 from J, leaving 13 bases between them. CDR3 nucleotides: TGTGCCAGTAGTATCCCCTTTACGAGGGCCAAAAACATTCAGTACTTC. Its translation: CASSIPFTRAKNIQYF.

The J gene is TRBJ2-5, the V gene TRBV6-5; D may correspond to TRBD1 or TRBD2 (6 bases each). V was shortened by 0 bases and J by 6 bases, with 14 bases between the two germline ends. The germline V gene encodes CDR1 MNHEY and CDR2 SVGAGI. CDR3 length: 15 residues. The CDR3 bases are TGTGCCAGCAGTTACTCGCGGGACACCGTCCAGACCCAGTACTTC. It translates to CASSYSRDTVQTQYF.

The CDR3 coding sequence is TGTGCCAGCAGCTTGTTGGAGTCCTATAATTCACCCCTCCACTTT. Its protein is CASSLLESYNSPLHF. The V and J genes are TRBV7-2 and TRBJ1-6; unclear D gene. V gave up 3 bases and J gave up 1 base, with 7 bases separating them. Germline values: CDR1 SGHTA, CDR2 FQGNSA. The CDR3 loop spans 15 amino acids.

This sequence joins TRBV13 and TRBJ2-7, with D perhaps TRBD1 (5 bases). V lost 4 bases and J lost 2, with 18 bases in between. This CDR3 is 16 amino acids long. Per germline, CDR1 PRHDT and CDR2 FYEKMQ (reference sequence). In DNA, the CDR3 is TGTGCCAGCAGCTCGCGATTAGGACATCATGCCTACGAGCAGTACTTC. It is translated as CASSSRLGHHAYEQYF.

The CDR3 reads CASSHTNLGELFF. The CDR3 nucleotides read TGTGCCAGCAGCCACACTAACTTGGGGGAGCTGTTTTTT. The chain joins TRBV7-9 to TRBJ2-2; D is unresolved. This CDR3 is built from 13 residues. Trimming shortened V by 5 bases and J by 8 bases, and 12 bases separated the two germline ends. CDR1 and CDR2 from the germline V gene are SEHNR and FQNEAQ (reference sequence).

The chain links TRBV7-6 to TRBJ2-7, with D perhaps TRBD1 (5 bases). Germline lookup yields CDR1 SGHVS and CDR2 FNYEAQ. V shed 1 base and J shed 9 bases, with 16 bases lying between them. This CDR3 is 14 amino acids long. This chain's CDR3 is CASSLVQGGVSQYF. CDR3 DNA: TGTGCCAGCAGCTTAGTCCAGGGTGGCGTCTCGCAGTACTTC.

The chain employs TRBV28 and TRBJ1-5, with D unresolved. CDR3 length: 13 residues. Looked up from germline, CDR1 is MDHEN and CDR2 is SYDVKM. Trimming cost V 11 bases and J 4 bases, with 15 bases left between them. CDR3 sequence reads: CAVLGRRNQPQHF. The DNA for the CDR3 is TGTGCCGTTCTGGGCAGGAGAAATCAGCCCCAGCATTTT.

This clone has just one count. This sequence joins TRBV7-2 and TRBJ1-2; D unresolved. Trimming left V 0 bases short and J 4 bases short, with 21 bases between. The CDR3 length is 18 residues. Per the germline V gene, CDR1 is SGHTA and CDR2 is FQGNSA. The CDR3 DNA reads as TGTGCCAGCAGCTTAGCCACAGCAGCCTCTTCCCCCGGCTATGGCTACACCTTC. It is translated as CASSLATAASSPGYGYTF.

This rearrangement joins TRBV7-3 to TRBJ1-2, with TRBD1 matching 7 bases. The length of the CDR3 is 14 residues. V dropped 5 bases and J dropped 4; count of bases not matched to a gene: 7. Looked up from germline, CDR1 is SGHTA and CDR2 is FQGTGA. The CDR3 sequence is CASSPTGNTYGYTF. As DNA, the CDR3 is TGTGCCAGCAGCCCGACAGGGAATACCTATGGCTACACCTTC.

The chain employs TRBV9 and TRBJ1-1; no firm D call. The V and J ends lost 3 bases and 4 bases respectively, with 16 bases between them. The CDR3 spans 15 residues. The V gene's germline CDR1 is SGDLS and CDR2 YYNGEE. The CDR3 DNA reads as TGTGCCAGCAGCGCCAACATACAAGGCCCCACTGAAGCTTTCTTT. It yields the protein CASSANIQGPTEAFF. Combining the CDR3 with reference TRBV9 and TRBJ1-1 gives the whole variable domain DSGVTQTPKHLITATGQRVTLRCSPRSGDLSVYWYQQSLDQGLQFLIQYYNGEERAKGNILERFSAQQFPDLHSELNLSSLELGDSALYFCASSANIQGPTEAFFGQGTRLTVV.

The table lists this clone with a few counts. CDR3 coding DNA: TGTGCCAGTAGTATAGTATCGGGGGCAGATACGCAGTATTTT. Its protein product is CASSIVSGADTQYF. The chain has TRBV19 and TRBJ2-3; perhaps TRBD2 as D (6 bases). The CDR3 is 14 amino acids. Trimming took 1 base from V and 4 from J, leaving 9 bases between them. Germline CDR1 reads LNHDA; CDR2 reads SQIVND (reference sequence).